Listed below are T cell receptor beta chains from one sample, sequenced in a study of T cell responses to AZD1222 COVID-19 vaccine. The data were produced by immunoSEQ multiplex PCR, yet TCRdb's version contains in-frame clones alone and is incomplete. The sample shows 120,000 or so clones, 70% to 90% of them seen only once. The sequenced sample was peripheral blood, obtained on day 0 of AZD1222 vaccination. These receptors were obtained from an adult in good health. Each CDR3 is given with its conserved first and last residue. D genes are given only for firm matches. Clone size is stated in some rows and not others, as once, few, many or a class when expanded.

>-|TRBV6-5|TRBJ2-7|TRBD1
CASSYSWQGVAYEQYF
TGTGCCAGCAGTTACTCATGGCAGGGGGTGGCCTACGAGCAGTACTTC
>-|TRBV7-6|TRBJ1-2|-
CASSLEGGINYGYTF
TGTGCCAGCAGCTTAGAGGGGGGTATAAACTATGGCTACACCTTC
>-|TRBV7-2|TRBJ1-4|-
CASSPPRAQGQFNEKLFF
TGTGCCAGCAGCCCGCCACGGGCCCAGGGGCAGTTTAATGAAAAACTGTTTTTT
>-|TRBV5-4|TRBJ2-7|TRBD2
CASSLGPSGSSYEQYF
TGTGCCAGCAGCCTTGGGCCTAGCGGGAGCTCCTACGAGCAGTACTTC
>-|TRBV3-1/TRBV3-2|TRBJ2-7|-
CASSWDLYEQYF
TGTGCCAGCAGCTGGGACCTCTACGAGCAGTACTTC
>-|TRBV14|TRBJ1-2|TRBD1
CASSLGQSYGYTF
TGTGCCAGCAGCCTGGGACAGTCCTATGGCTACACCTTC
>-|TRBV5-1|TRBJ2-2|TRBD1
CASSLGQGNTGELFF
TGCGCCAGCAGCTTGGGACAGGGGAACACCGGGGAGCTGTTTTTT
>-|TRBV12-3/TRBV12-4|TRBJ2-5|-
CASSLAHVETQYF
TGTGCCAGCAGTTTAGCGCATGTCGAGACCCAGTACTTC
>-|TRBV19|TRBJ1-1|-
CASTDSPRAEAFF
TGTGCCAGTACCGACAGCCCGAGGGCTGAAGCTTTCTTT
>-|TRBV19|TRBJ1-2|-
CASSLGLLGYTF
TGTGCCAGTAGTCTAGGACTGCTTGGCTACACCTTC
>-|TRBV4-1|TRBJ2-1|-
CASSQVETLRNEQFF
TGCGCCAGCAGCCAAGTGGAGACGTTAAGGAATGAGCAGTTCTTC
>-|TRBV18|TRBJ2-7|-
CASSPRVSPGDEQYF
TGTGCCAGCTCACCACGTGTTTCTCCGGGCGACGAGCAGTACTTC
>-|TRBV3-1/TRBV3-2|TRBJ1-3|TRBD1
CASSRVKGTGRNTIYF
TGTGCCAGCAGCCGCGTCAAAGGGACAGGGAGAAACACCATATATTTT
>-|TRBV30|TRBJ2-5|-
CAWSVHPGETQYF
TGTGCCTGGAGTGTACACCCGGGGGAGACCCAGTACTTC
>-|TRBV5-1|TRBJ1-1|-
CASIPDVMNTEAFF
TGCGCCAGCATCCCGGACGTCATGAACACTGAAGCTTTCTTT
>-|TRBV6-5|TRBJ1-2|-
CASREGMDRNYGYTF
TGTGCCAGCAGGGAGGGGATGGACAGAAACTATGGCTACACCTTC
>-|TRBV6-2/TRBV6-3|TRBJ2-3|-
CASSYLYTDTQYF
TGTGCCAGCAGTTATCTCTACACAGATACGCAGTATTTT
>-|TRBV7-3|TRBJ2-2|-
CASSLGGTGELFF
TGTGCCAGCAGCTTAGGCGGCACCGGGGAGCTGTTTTTT
>-|TRBV6-2/TRBV6-3|TRBJ1-1|-
CASSHDSSKAFF
TGTGCCAGCAGTCACGACAGTAGTAAAGCTTTCTTT
>-|TRBV19|TRBJ2-6|-
CASSITRSGANVLTF
TGTGCCAGTAGTATTACCAGATCTGGGGCCAACGTCCTGACTTTC
>-|TRBV29-1|TRBJ2-1|TRBD2
CSVNSRGGYNEQFF
TGCAGCGTTAACTCACGGGGGGGATACAATGAGCAGTTCTTC
>-|TRBV5-1|TRBJ2-5|-
CASSLGVRGIGETQYF
TGCGCCAGCAGCTTGGGAGTACGGGGGATAGGGGAGACCCAGTACTTC
>-|TRBV2|TRBJ2-3|TRBD2
CASSPRLAEYSDTQYF
TGTGCCAGCAGTCCCCGACTAGCGGAGTATTCAGATACGCAGTATTTT
>-|TRBV28|TRBJ2-7|TRBD1
CASRTGTGGAGSHEQYF
TGTGCCAGCAGGACCGGGACAGGGGGCGCCGGGAGCCACGAGCAGTACTTC
>once|TRBV28|TRBJ2-5|TRBD2
CASSPWTSGTSQTQYF
TGTGCCAGCAGTCCGTGGACTAGCGGGACCTCGCAGACCCAGTACTTC
>-|TRBV4-1|TRBJ2-7|TRBD1
CASSSPGQGTNEQYF
TGCGCCAGCAGCAGTCCGGGACAGGGTACGAACGAGCAGTACTTC
>-|TRBV7-2|TRBJ1-4|TRBD1
CASSLVWDRNEKLFF
TGTGCCAGCAGCTTAGTGTGGGACAGGAATGAAAAACTGTTTTTT
>-|TRBV19|TRBJ1-2|-
CASSILANYGYTF
TGTGCCAGTAGTATTTTAGCCAACTATGGCTACACCTTC
>-|TRBV27|TRBJ2-5|TRBD2
CASRLADNPWETQYF
TGTGCCAGCAGGCTAGCGGACAACCCATGGGAGACCCAGTACTTC
>-|TRBV29-1|TRBJ1-1|TRBD1
CSVEVPGTGYTEAFF
TGCAGCGTTGAAGTTCCAGGGACAGGCTACACTGAAGCTTTCTTT
>-|TRBV4-3|TRBJ1-1|TRBD1
CASSRKQGAGTEAFF
TGCGCCAGCAGCCGCAAACAGGGGGCGGGCACTGAAGCTTTCTTT
>once|TRBV4-3|TRBJ2-7|-
CASSRVTGIEQYF
TGCGCCAGCAGCCGGGTAACAGGAATCGAGCAGTACTTC
>-|TRBV10-1|TRBJ1-1|-
CATIASRDMNTEAFF
TGCGCCACTATCGCTAGTAGAGACATGAACACTGAAGCTTTCTTT
>-|TRBV19|TRBJ2-2|-
CASREGSGSTGELFF
TGTGCCAGTAGGGAGGGGTCGGGAAGCACCGGGGAGCTGTTTTTT
>-|TRBV24-1|TRBJ2-3|TRBD2
CATSDYRFLTSGQASTDTQYF
TGTGCCACCAGTGATTACAGATTTCTGACTAGCGGGCAGGCTAGCACAGATACGCAGTATTTT
>-|TRBV9|TRBJ2-2|TRBD1
CASGTGGSTGELFF
TGTGCCAGCGGGACAGGGGGAAGCACCGGGGAGCTGTTTTTT
>-|TRBV6-5|TRBJ2-2|-
CASSPGRTNTGELFF
TGTGCCAGCAGTCCTGGGAGAACGAACACCGGGGAGCTGTTTTTT
>-|TRBV7-2|TRBJ1-1|-
CASSLKTGGAEAFF
TGTGCCAGCAGCTTAAAAACAGGAGGGGCTGAAGCTTTCTTT
>-|TRBV4-1|TRBJ2-7|TRBD2
CASSQGSSGRLEQYF
TGCGCCAGCAGCCAAGGGTCTAGCGGGAGACTCGAGCAGTACTTC
>-|TRBV6-2/TRBV6-3|TRBJ2-7|-
CASSDPNFRDIDYEQYF
TGTGCCAGCAGTGACCCGAATTTCCGGGACATTGACTACGAGCAGTACTTC
>-|TRBV28|TRBJ2-3|TRBD2
CASSLPFTKREASTDTQYF
TGTGCCAGCAGTTTACCGTTTACGAAGCGGGAGGCCAGCACAGATACGCAGTATTTT
>-|TRBV7-9|TRBJ2-3|-
CASSPLGGSTDTQYF
TGTGCCAGCAGCCCTCTCGGCGGCAGCACAGATACGCAGTATTTT
>once|TRBV28|TRBJ1-1|-
CASSPLGVGEAFF
TGTGCCAGCAGCCCCCTCGGGGTTGGAGAAGCTTTCTTT
>once|TRBV2|TRBJ2-7|-
CASIPLRGRSYEQYF
TGTGCCAGCATACCGCTCAGGGGTCGTTCCTACGAGCAGTACTTC
>-|TRBV9|TRBJ2-7|TRBD2
CASSSRLAGVYEQYF
TGTGCCAGCAGCTCAAGACTAGCGGGAGTCTACGAGCAGTACTTC
>once|TRBV11-1|TRBJ1-1|TRBD1
CASSPLQGLTEAFF
TGTGCCAGCAGCCCGCTACAGGGGCTCACTGAAGCTTTCTTT
>-|TRBV5-1|TRBJ2-3|-
CASSSPARDLRRADTQYF
TGCGCCAGCAGCTCTCCTGCTCGGGACCTCCGAAGGGCAGATACGCAGTATTTT